A single sample gave rise to the 13 T cell receptor beta chains below, sequenced in a study of T cell repertoires in cytomegalovirus infection. TCRdb re-called the reads with MiXCR, one entry per CDR3 protein. The sample lists over 200,000 distinct CDR3 sequences, roughly an eighth occurring once. Specimen: PBMCs. These receptors were collected from a human donor in good health (CMV status not recorded). Some clones in this sample may be carry-over from other donors' samples.

Comments on this clonotype: It may be a read error: a sequence one base away is much more abundant. The rearrangement uses TRBV12-3 or TRBV12-4 and TRBJ1-1; perhaps TRBD1 as D (5 bases). The CDR3 has 14 residues. The CDR3 nucleotides are TGTGCCAGCAGTTTCAGGGTTGACGGCACTGAAACTTTCTTT. Translating gives CASSFRVDGTETFF.

Ten or more counts support this clonotype. This chain uses TRBV5-5 with TRBJ1-6; TRBD1 aligns across 8 bases. Trimming at V came to 6 bases and at J to 2 bases, leaving 7 bases not matched to a gene. Per germline, CDR1 SGHKS and CDR2 YYEKEE (reference sequence). CDR3 length: 16 residues. This CDR3 is CASTIGQGAYNSPLHF. The CDR3 nucleotides are TGTGCCAGCACCATCGGACAGGGCGCCTATAATTCACCCCTCCACTTT.

The chain carries TRBV6-6 and TRBJ2-5, with 8 bases aligning to TRBD1. Trimming cost V 7 bases and J 3 bases; bases outside gene matches: 10. Germline V gene sequence: CDR1 MNHNY, CDR2 SVGAGI (reference sequence). The CDR3 has 15 residues. The CDR3 sequence is CASTRRGPVEETQYF. The CDR3 DNA sequence: TGTGCCAGCACTCGCAGGGGGCCCGTTGAAGAGACCCAGTACTTC.

This clonotype was seen ten or more times. This rearrangement joins TRBV29-1 to TRBJ2-3; 14 bases map to TRBD2. Trimming took 4 bases from V and 1 from J; bases not matched to a gene: 16. Germline-derived CDR1 and CDR2 are SQVTM and ANQGSEA. This CDR3 is built from 20 residues. The CDR3 DNA is TGCAGCGTTGGAGACGACTCCGGGACTAGCGGGAGTGGTGGCACAGATACGCAGTATTTT. Translation: CSVGDDSGTSGSGGTDTQYF.

There are many counts of this clonotype. The V call is TRBV28, the J call TRBJ2-7; 10 nucleotides agree with TRBD2. CDR1 MDHEN and CDR2 SYDVKM come from the germline V gene. The CDR3 is made up of 17 amino acids. Trimming at V came to 1 base and at J to 3 bases, leaving 9 bases not matched to a gene. As DNA, the CDR3 is TGTGCCAGCAGTTTATTAAGCGGGAGGGAGTACGTCTACGAGCAGTACTTC. It yields the protein CASSLLSGREYVYEQYF.

This clonotype was seen ten or more times. The rearrangement uses TRBV28 and TRBJ2-6; 9 bases are a match to TRBD1. V lost 8 bases to trimming and J lost 1 base; unmatched junction nucleotides: 12. This CDR3 is 18 amino acids long. CDR1 and CDR2 (germline): MDHEN, SYDVKM. The CDR3, as DNA: TGTGCCAGCGGTACCCTCGGGACAGGGAGGTCTGGGGCCAACGTCCTGACTTTC. Protein sequence: CASGTLGTGRSGANVLTF.

In this sample, this clonotype turned up a few times. This CDR3 reads CASRPRTGIPNQPQHF. CDR3 sequence (DNA): TGTGCCAGCAGGCCCAGGACAGGGATCCCCAATCAGCCCCAGCATTTT. The chain carries TRBV6-5 and TRBJ1-5; 8 bases agree with TRBD1. The CDR3 is 16 amino acids. The germline gives CDR1 MNHEY, CDR2 SVGAGI. The V segment lost 6 bases and the J segment 3 bases; nucleotides outside the gene matches: 10.

CDR3 sequence: CSVDLDIENTEAFF. DNA of the CDR3: TGCAGCGTTGATTTGGACATAGAGAACACTGAAGCTTTCTTT. V is TRBV29-1 and J is TRBJ1-1; the D gene is possibly TRBD1 (5 bases). Trimming stripped 3 bases from V and 1 base from J, with 12 bases between. The germline CDR1 and CDR2 sequences are SQVTM and ANQGSEA. This CDR3 is 14 amino acids long. The variable domain in full, completed from reference TRBV29-1 and TRBJ1-1, reads SAVISQKPSRDICQRGTSLTIQCQVDSQVTMMFWYRQQPGQSLTLIATANQGSEATYESGFVIDKFPISRPNLTFSTLTVSNMSPEDSSIYLCSVDLDIENTEAFFGQGTRLTVV.

J is TRBJ2-7 and V is TRBV7-9; the match to TRBD2 covers 7 bases. The CDR3 covers 14 residues. Germline V gene lookup returns CDR1 SEHNR and CDR2 FQNEAQ (reference sequence). V was pared by 5 bases and J by 3 bases, with 7 bases of the junction left unmatched. CDR3 protein: CASSERDYVYEQYF. CDR3 sequence (DNA): TGTGCCAGCAGCGAGAGGGACTACGTCTACGAGCAGTACTTC.

The sample holds a few counts of this clonotype. The V gene is TRBV10-3, the J gene TRBJ1-3; 7 bases fit TRBD1. Trimming cost V 0 bases and J 3 bases; bases outside gene matches: 8. The CDR3 contains 17 residues. The germline gives CDR1 ENHRY, CDR2 SYGVKD. In DNA form, the CDR3 reads TGTGCCATCAGTGAGTCCCCGCTTAGGGGGCGTGGAAACACCATATATTTT. Its translation is CAISESPLRGRGNTIYF.

This chain uses TRBV20-1 with TRBJ1-5; 7 positions agree with TRBD1. The germline CDR1 and CDR2 sequences are DFQATT and SNEGSKA (reference sequence). The CDR3 spans 12 residues. Germline trimming cut 6 bases from V and 8 bases from J; bases unmatched to any gene: 7. The CDR3 DNA sequence: TGCAGTGCAACCAGGGGGTTGGAGCCCCAGCATTTT. It specifies CSATRGLEPQHF.

This clonotype appeared many times. CDR3: CASRSSYNEQFF. CDR3 nucleotide sequence: TGTGCCAGCAGAAGCTCCTACAATGAGCAGTTCTTC. This rearrangement joins TRBV4-2 to TRBJ2-1; D ambiguous. Germline V lookup: CDR1 LGHNA, CDR2 YNFKEQ. Trimming stripped 6 bases from V and 0 bases from J, with 3 bases between. The CDR3 loop spans 12 amino acids.

This chain connects TRBV15 to TRBJ2-2; D might be TRBD2 (6 bases). This CDR3 has 17 residues. V lost 0 bases and J 7 bases, leaving 18 bases between the germline ends. From germline, CDR1 is LNHNV and CDR2 YYDKDF (reference sequence). This chain's CDR3 is CATSRDSRRGGNGELFF. CDR3 in DNA: TGTGCCACCAGCAGAGATAGCAGGCGGGGCGGGAACGGGGAGCTGTTTTTT.